This T cell receptor (beta chain) is from a study of blood T cells in healthy people across ages. Aged roughly 6 to 90, donors were systemically healthy Caucasians from Russia. The sample, about 9.7 milliliters of peripheral blood, was drawn from each donor. CDR3 size: 16 residues. The V and J ends lost 5 bases and 0 bases respectively, with 16 bases between them. Looked up from germline, CDR1 is MDHEN and CDR2 is SYDVKM. Comments on this clonotype: Its specificity is not known.

Overall study findings and caveats: Among long-lived donors, naive CD4+ cells were more numerous and diversity higher than in aged donors.

It was with a sample-barcoded 5' primer and a J-beta primer mix that a second PCR of roughly 7 to 12 cycles was run. Each cDNA molecule was tagged by a template-switch adaptor that had 12 random nucleotides. In TCRdb, the 5' RACE reads were re-called with MiXCR into one record per CDR3 protein. The repertoire holds around 690,000 distinct CDR3 sequences, with approximately 50% as singletons. The receptor's source is a man in his 60s in good health. The sequencing sample was made of blood. V usage is TRBV28 and J usage is TRBJ2-5; the D gene could be TRBD1 or TRBD2 (6 bases each). CDR3 loop: CASSDPTGAYQETQYF. The CDR3, as DNA: TGTGCCAGCAGTGACCCCACGGGGGCGTACCAAGAGACCCAGTACTTC.